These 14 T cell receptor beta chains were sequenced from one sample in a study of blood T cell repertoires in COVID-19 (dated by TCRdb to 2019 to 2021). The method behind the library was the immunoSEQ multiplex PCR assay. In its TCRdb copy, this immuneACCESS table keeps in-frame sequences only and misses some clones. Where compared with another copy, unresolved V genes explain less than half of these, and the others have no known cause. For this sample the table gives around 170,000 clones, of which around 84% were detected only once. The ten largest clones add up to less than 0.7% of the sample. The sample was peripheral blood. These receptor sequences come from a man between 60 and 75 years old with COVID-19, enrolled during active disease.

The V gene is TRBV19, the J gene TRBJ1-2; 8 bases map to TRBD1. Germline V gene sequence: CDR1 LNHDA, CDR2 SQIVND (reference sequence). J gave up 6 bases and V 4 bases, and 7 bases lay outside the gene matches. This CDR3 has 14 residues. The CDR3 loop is CASSTPGQVHGYTF. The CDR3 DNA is TGTGCCAGTAGTACTCCGGGACAGGTCCATGGCTACACCTTC.

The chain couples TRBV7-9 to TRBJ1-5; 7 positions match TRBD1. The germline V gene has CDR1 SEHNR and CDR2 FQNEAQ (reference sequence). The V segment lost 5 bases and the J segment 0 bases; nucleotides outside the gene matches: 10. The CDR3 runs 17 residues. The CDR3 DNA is TGTGCCAGCAGCGAAGAGACAGGGCCCTATAGCAATCAGCCCCAGCATTTT. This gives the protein CASSEETGPYSNQPQHF.

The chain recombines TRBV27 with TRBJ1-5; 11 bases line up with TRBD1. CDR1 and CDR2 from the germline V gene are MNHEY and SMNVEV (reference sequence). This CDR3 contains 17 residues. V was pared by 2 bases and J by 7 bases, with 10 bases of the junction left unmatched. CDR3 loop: CASSLLSGQGAQQPQHF. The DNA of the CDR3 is TGTGCCAGCAGTTTACTTTCTGGACAGGGGGCGCAGCAGCCCCAGCATTTT.

The chain's CDR3 is CASSQQPGTESYEQYF. The CDR3 DNA reads as TGTGCCAGCTCTCAACAGCCCGGGACAGAAAGCTACGAGCAGTACTTC. The chain has TRBV18 and TRBJ2-7; 7 nucleotides line up with TRBD1. The CDR3 has 16 residues. Germline V gene data show CDR1 as KGHSH and CDR2 as LQKENI. The V gene end was trimmed by 6 bases and the J gene end by 3 bases; junction bases not matched to a gene: 14.

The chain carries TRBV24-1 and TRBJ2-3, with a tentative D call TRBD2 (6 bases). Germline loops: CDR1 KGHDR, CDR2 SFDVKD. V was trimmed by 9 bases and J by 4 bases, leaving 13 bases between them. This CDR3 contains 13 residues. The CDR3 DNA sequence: TGTGCCACCTCTGGAGGGTACCCAGATACGCAGTATTTT. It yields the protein CATSGGYPDTQYF.

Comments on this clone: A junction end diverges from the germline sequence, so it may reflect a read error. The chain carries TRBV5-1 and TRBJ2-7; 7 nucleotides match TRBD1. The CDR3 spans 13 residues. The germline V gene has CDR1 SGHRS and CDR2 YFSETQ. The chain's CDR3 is CASSLGDREKSSF. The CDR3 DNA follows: TGCGCCAGCAGCTTGGGAGACAGGGAGAAAAGTAGCTTC.

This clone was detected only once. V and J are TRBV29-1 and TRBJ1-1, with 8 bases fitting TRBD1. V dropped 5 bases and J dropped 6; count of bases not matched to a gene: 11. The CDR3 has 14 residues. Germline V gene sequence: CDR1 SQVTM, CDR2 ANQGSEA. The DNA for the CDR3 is TGCAGCGTTCCCCGGCCAGGGGGCTGGGCTGAAGCTTTCTTT. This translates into CSVPRPGGWAEAFF.

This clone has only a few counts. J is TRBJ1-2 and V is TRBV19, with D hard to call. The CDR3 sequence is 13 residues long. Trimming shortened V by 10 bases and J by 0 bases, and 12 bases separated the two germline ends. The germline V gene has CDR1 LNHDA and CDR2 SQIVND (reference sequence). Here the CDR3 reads CATRRTSNYGYTF. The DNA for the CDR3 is TGTGCCACCCGCCGAACATCTAACTATGGCTACACCTTC.

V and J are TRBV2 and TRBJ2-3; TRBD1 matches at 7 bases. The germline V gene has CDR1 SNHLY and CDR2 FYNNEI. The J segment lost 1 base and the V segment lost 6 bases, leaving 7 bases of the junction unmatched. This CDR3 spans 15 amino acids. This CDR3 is CASSPTGLGTDTQYF. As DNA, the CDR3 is TGTGCCAGCAGCCCGACAGGGTTAGGCACAGATACGCAGTATTTT. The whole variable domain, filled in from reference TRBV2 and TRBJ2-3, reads EPEVTQTPSHQVTQMGQEVILRCVPISNHLYFYWYRQILGQKVEFLVSFYNNEISEKSEIFDDQFSVERPDGSNFTLKIRSTKLEDSAMYFCASSPTGLGTDTQYFGPGTRLTVL.

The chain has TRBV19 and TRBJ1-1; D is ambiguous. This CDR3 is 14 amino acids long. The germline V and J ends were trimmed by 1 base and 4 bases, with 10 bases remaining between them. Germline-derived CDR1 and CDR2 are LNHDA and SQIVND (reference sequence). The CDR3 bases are TGTGCCAGTAGTATAGGAGGAATTAGCACTGAAGCTTTCTTT. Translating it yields CASSIGGISTEAFF.

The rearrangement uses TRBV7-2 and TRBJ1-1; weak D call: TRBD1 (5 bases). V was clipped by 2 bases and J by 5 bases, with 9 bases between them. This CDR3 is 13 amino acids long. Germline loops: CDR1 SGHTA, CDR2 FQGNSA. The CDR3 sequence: CASSLQGGTEAFF. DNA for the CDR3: TGTGCCAGCAGCTTACAGGGTGGGACTGAAGCTTTCTTT.

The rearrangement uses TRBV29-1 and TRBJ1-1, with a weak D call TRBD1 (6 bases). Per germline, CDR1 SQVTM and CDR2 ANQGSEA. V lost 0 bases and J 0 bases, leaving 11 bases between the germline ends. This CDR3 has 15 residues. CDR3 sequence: CSVEDQQGLNTEAFF. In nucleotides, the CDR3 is TGCAGCGTTGAAGATCAACAGGGTCTGAACACTGAAGCTTTCTTT.

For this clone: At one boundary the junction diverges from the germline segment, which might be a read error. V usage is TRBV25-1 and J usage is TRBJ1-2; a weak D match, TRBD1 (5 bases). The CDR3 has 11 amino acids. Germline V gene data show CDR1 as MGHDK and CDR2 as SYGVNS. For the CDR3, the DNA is TGTGCCAGCGGGGCGGACCCTTTCATTCTCTTC. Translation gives CASGADPFILF.

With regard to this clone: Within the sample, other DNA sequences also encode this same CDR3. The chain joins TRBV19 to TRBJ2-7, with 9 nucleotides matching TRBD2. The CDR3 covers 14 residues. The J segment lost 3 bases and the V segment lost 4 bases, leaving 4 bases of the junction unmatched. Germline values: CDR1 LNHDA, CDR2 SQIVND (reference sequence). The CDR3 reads CASSRDSGSYEQYF. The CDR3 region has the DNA TGTGCCAGTAGTAGGGATAGCGGGAGCTACGAGCAGTACTTC.